A single sample gave rise to the 6 T cell receptor beta chains below, sequenced in a study of T cells in Graves' hyperthyroidism and ophthalmopathy. RNA transcripts were the template for amplifying TCR beta CDR3 regions. First-round RT-PCR of the TCR CDR3 relied on the HTBI primer set. TCRdb re-analysed the multiplex PCR reads in MiXCR, keeping a single row per CDR3 protein. Among 300,000 to 450,000 distinct CDR3 sequences, about a sixth were seen once, and the ten largest hold 28%. Sequenced sample: blood. These receptors were taken from a woman aged 18-29 years with Graves' hyperthyroidism that later progressed to Graves' ophthalmopathy.

The CDR3 sequence is CASSGTAGDYGYTF. CDR3 bases: TGTGCCAGCAGTGGGACAGCTGGGGACTATGGCTACACCTTC. The chain links TRBV27 to TRBJ1-2; 7 bases align to TRBD1. The length of the CDR3 is 14 residues. Losses at the gene ends were 5 bases for V and 3 bases for J; bases not matched to a gene: 6. Germline-derived CDR1 and CDR2 are MNHEY and SMNVEV (reference sequence).

This clonotype was detected a few times. The chain has TRBV19 and TRBJ2-3; D call uncertain. Trimming stripped 3 bases from V and 5 bases from J, with 9 bases between. This CDR3 contains 13 residues. Germline CDR1 LNHDA, CDR2 SQIVND (reference sequence). In DNA, the CDR3 is TGTGCCAGTAGTATCCTGTCCGAAGATACGCAGTATTTT. Translating gives CASSILSEDTQYF.

In its sample, this clonotype was seen many times. The chain couples TRBV28 to TRBJ2-7; TRBD1 might be the D (7 bases). Trimming left V 7 bases short and J 0 bases short, with 25 bases between. This CDR3 contains 18 residues. The germline V gene has CDR1 MDHEN and CDR2 SYDVKM. CDR3 coding DNA: TGTGCCAGCAACCCGACAGGGCTGGCTAGCGAGCGCTCCTACGAGCAGTACTTC. It translates to CASNPTGLASERSYEQYF.

Notes on this clonotype: A read error may be the cause here, since a much bigger clone is one base away. The final CDR3 position lacks the conserved phenylalanine or tryptophan, pointing to a likely read error. The chain uses TRBV5-8 and TRBJ1-1; perhaps TRBD1 as D (5 bases). The germline V gene encodes CDR1 SGHTS and CDR2 YDEGEE. CDR3 size: 15 residues. The V end lost 2 bases, the J end lost 0 bases, and 11 bases lay between the germline ends. CDR3 bases: TGTGCCAGCAGCTTCCTCAGAGGGGTGAACACTGAAGCTTTCCTT. It encodes CASSFLRGVNTEAFL.

V is TRBV20-1 and J is TRBJ2-5; D may be TRBD1 (5 bases). This CDR3 region has 14 residues. The V end was cut by 0 bases, the J end by 3 bases, with 11 bases between. Germline V lookup: CDR1 DFQATT, CDR2 SNEGSKA (reference sequence). Here the CDR3 DNA reads TGCAGTGCTAGAGAATCGACAGCCGAAGAGACCCAGTACTTC. This gives the protein CSARESTAEETQYF.

This clonotype appeared many times. V gene TRBV2 combines with J gene TRBJ2-6, with 8 bases lining up with TRBD1. The CDR3 spans 22 residues. With 7 bases clipped from V and 1 base from J, the junction kept 24 bases outside the gene matches. Germline CDR1 SNHLY, CDR2 FYNNEI. The CDR3 DNA sequence: TGTGCCAGCATTGGACAGGGTGGTATCAAAAACCCCGCCAGATCTGGGGCCAACGTCCTGACTTTC. Translating it yields CASIGQGGIKNPARSGANVLTF.